The clone carrying this T cell receptor (beta chain) was picked up a small number of times. Its antigen is unidentified. The data originate from a study of T cell repertoires in cytomegalovirus infection. TCRdb used MiXCR to reprocess the reads, holding one entry per CDR3 protein. The data hold 900,000 to 950,000 distinct CDR3 sequences, with around 30% observed a single time. Looked up from germline, CDR1 is MNHNS and CDR2 is SASEGT. Trimming took off 5 bases at V and 0 bases at J, with 14 bases between the two ends. CDR3 length: 16 amino acids. The TCR was taken from a human donor in good health (CMV status not recorded). Some clones in this sample may be carry-over from other donors' samples. The chain is built from TRBV6-1 and TRBJ2-1; D call uncertain. The sample here was cultured CD8+ T cells from PBMCs, taken from culture after CMV antigen stimulation. CDR3 DNA: TGTGCCAGCAGTTATGACCGAACCAGCTCCTACAATGAGCAGTTCTTC. It translates to CASSYDRTSSYNEQFF.